The present T cell receptor (beta chain) was sequenced within a study of T-cell reconstitution after alpha-beta-depleted transplantation in children. The library targeted TCRbeta and was prepared with unique molecular identifiers. Each CDR3 protein is one row after TCRdb ran MiXCR on the PCR reads. The sample lists 140,000 to 150,000 distinct CDR3 sequences, 8.8% occurring once. At least ten counts were recorded for this clonotype. The sequencing used PBMCs, mostly from graft donor cells, collected 180 days after TCRalphabeta/CD19-depleted stem cell transplant. The receptor was derived from a female patient younger than 10 who had a stem cell transplant for congenital amegakaryocytic thrombocytopenia, so the T cells may come from the graft donor.

CDR3 nucleotides: TGTGCCAGCAGCCAAGGGGAAAGACTTGCCGCGACCCAGTACTTC. This encodes CASSQGERLAATQYF. The chain recombines TRBV4-2 with TRBJ2-5; D ambiguous. Germline V gene data show CDR1 as LGHNA and CDR2 as YNFKEQ. CDR3 size: 15 residues. The germline V and J ends were trimmed by 1 base and 7 bases, with 16 bases remaining between them.